This record looks at one TCR beta chain sequence and its context. This entry comes from a study of T cell responses to AZD1222 COVID-19 vaccine. The germline V and J ends were trimmed by 4 bases and 1 base, with 28 bases remaining between them. The CDR3 is made up of 20 amino acids. Germline CDR1 and CDR2: MNHEY and SVGEGT. TCRdb keeps only in-frame clones here, not all; method: immunoSEQ multiplex PCR. The sample shows approximately 93,000 clones, approximately 90% of them seen only once. The chain recombines TRBV6-2 or TRBV6-3 with TRBJ2-5, with D perhaps matching TRBD1 or TRBD2 (6 bases each). The clonotype was recovered from an adult who received the AZD1222 COVID-19 vaccine. Sequencing was performed on peripheral blood, taken 28 days after the second AZD1222 dose. The CDR3 DNA reads TGTGCCAGCAGTTTATTTCGGGGGATTGCCAGCAGGGGACCCCAAGAGACCCAGTACTTC. Translation gives CASSLFRGIASRGPQETQYF.